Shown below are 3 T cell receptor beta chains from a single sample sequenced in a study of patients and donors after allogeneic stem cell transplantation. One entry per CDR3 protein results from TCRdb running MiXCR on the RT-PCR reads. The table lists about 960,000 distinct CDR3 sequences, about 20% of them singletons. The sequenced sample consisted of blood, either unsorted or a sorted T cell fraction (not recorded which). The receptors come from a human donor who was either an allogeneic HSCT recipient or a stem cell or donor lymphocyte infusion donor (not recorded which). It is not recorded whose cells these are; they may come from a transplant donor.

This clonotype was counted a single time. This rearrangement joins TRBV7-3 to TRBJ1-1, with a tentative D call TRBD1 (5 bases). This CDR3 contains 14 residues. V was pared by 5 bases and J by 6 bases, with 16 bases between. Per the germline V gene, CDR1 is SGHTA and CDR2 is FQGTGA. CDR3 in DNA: TGTGCCAGCAGCCCCACCGGGGCTACGCCTGAAGCTTTCTTT. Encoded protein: CASSPTGATPEAFF.

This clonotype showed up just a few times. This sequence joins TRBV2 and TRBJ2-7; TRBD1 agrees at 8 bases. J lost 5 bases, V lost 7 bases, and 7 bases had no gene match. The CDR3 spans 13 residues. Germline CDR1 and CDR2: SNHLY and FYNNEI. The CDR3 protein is CASIGQGAHEQYF. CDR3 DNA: TGTGCCAGCATCGGACAGGGAGCCCACGAGCAGTACTTC.

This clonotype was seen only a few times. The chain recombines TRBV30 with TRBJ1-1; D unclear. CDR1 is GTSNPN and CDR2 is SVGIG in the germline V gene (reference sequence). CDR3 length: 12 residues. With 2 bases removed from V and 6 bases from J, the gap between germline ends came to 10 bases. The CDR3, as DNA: TGTGCCTGGAGTCCGACATGGGCTGAAGCTTTCTTT. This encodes CAWSPTWAEAFF.